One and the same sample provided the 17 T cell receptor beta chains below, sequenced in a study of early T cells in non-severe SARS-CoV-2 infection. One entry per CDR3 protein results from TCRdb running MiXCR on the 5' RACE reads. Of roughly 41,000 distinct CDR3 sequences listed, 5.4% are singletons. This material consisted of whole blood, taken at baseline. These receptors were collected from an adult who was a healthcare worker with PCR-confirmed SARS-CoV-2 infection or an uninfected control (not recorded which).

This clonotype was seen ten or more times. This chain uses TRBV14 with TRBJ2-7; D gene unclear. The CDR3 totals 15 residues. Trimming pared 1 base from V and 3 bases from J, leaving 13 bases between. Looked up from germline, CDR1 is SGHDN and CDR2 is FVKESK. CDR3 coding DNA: TGTGCCAGCAGCCAAGTCGGGCAAATCAGCTACGAGCAGTACTTC. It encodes CASSQVGQISYEQYF.

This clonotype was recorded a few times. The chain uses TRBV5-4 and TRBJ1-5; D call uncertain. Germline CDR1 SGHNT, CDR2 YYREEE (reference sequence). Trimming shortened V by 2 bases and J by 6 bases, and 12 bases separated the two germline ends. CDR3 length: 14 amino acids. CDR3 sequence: CASSFDGLLQPQHF. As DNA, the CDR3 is TGTGCCAGCAGCTTCGACGGTCTCCTTCAGCCCCAGCATTTT.

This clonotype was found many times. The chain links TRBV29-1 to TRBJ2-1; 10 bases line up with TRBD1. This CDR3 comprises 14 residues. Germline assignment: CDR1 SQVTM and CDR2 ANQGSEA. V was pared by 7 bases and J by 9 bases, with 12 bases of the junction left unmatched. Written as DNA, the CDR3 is TGCAGCGCCGGAGGACAGGGGGTTCGAGGTGAGCAGTTCTTC. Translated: CSAGGQGVRGEQFF.

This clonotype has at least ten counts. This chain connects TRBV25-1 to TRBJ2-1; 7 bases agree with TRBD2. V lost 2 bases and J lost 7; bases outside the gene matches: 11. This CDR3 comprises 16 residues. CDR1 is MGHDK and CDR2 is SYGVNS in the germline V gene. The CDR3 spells CASSERERGLWNEQFF. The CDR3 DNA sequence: TGTGCCAGCAGTGAACGTGAGCGGGGCCTTTGGAATGAGCAGTTCTTC.

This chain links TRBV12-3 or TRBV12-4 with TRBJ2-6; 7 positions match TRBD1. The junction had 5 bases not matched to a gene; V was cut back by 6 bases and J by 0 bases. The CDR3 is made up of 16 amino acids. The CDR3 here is CASSGQAISGANVLTF. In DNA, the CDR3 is TGTGCCAGCAGCGGACAGGCGATCTCTGGGGCCAACGTCCTGACTTTC.

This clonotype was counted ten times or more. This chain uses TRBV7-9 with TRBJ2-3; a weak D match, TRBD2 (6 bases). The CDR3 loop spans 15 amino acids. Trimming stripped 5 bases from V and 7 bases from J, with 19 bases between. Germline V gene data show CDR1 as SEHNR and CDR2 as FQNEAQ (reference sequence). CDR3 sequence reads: CASSPRGGAGNTQYF. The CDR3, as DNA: TGTGCCAGCAGCCCGAGAGGCGGGGCTGGGAATACGCAGTATTTT.

CDR3: CASGKRGNTEAFF. The CDR3 DNA reads as TGTGCCAGCGGTAAGCGGGGTAACACTGAAGCTTTCTTT. V and J are TRBV6-5 and TRBJ1-1; D remains unclear. From germline, CDR1 is MNHEY and CDR2 SVGAGI. V lost 8 bases to trimming and J lost 2 bases, with 12 bases between them. The CDR3 totals 13 residues.

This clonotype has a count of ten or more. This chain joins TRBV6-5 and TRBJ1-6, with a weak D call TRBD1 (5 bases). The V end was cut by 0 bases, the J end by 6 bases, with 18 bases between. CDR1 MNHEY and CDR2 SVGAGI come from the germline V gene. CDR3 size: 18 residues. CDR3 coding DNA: TGTGCCAGCAGTTACTCGAAGATACGACAGTCCCCTAATTCACCCCTCCACTTT. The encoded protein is CASSYSKIRQSPNSPLHF.

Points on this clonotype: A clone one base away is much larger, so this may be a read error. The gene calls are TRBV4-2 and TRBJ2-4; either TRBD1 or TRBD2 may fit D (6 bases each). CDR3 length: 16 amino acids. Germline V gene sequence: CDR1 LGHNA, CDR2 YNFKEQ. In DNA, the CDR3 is TGTGCCGGCAGCCAAGGGGGGTTAGGACTGAGGGACATTCAGTACTTC. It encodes CAGSQGGLGLRDIQYF.

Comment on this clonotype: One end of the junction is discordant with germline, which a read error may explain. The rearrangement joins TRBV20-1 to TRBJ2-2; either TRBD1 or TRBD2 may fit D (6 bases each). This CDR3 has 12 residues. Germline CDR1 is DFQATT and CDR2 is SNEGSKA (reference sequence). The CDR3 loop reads CSATGTTGGLFF. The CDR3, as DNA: TGCAGTGCTACCGGGACAACCGGGGGGCTGTTTTTT.

The CDR3 sequence: CSVEDGLGEAFF. Here the CDR3 DNA reads TGCAGCGTTGAGGACGGACTAGGAGAAGCTTTCTTT. The chain joins TRBV29-1 to TRBJ1-1, with D uncertain. There are 12 residues in the CDR3. CDR1 is SQVTM and CDR2 is ANQGSEA in the germline V gene. V dropped 3 bases and J dropped 8 bases, with 13 bases sitting between them.

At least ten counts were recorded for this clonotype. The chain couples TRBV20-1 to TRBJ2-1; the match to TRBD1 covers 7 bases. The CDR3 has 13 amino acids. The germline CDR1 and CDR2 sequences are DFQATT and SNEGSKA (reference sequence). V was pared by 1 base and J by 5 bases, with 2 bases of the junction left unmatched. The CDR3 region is CSARADRNNEQFF. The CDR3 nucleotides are TGCAGTGCTAGAGCGGACAGGAACAATGAGCAGTTCTTC.

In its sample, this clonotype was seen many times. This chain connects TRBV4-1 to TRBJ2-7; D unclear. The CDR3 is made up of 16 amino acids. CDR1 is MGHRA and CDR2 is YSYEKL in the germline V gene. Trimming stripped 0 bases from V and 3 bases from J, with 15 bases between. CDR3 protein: CASSQEGGEPYYEQYF. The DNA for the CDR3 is TGCGCCAGCAGCCAAGAAGGTGGCGAACCATACTACGAGCAGTACTTC.

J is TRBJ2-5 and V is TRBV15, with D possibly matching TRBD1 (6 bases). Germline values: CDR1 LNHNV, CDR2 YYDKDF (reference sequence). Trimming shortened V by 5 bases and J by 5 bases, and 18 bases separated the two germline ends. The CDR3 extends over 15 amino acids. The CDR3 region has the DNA TGTGCCACCAGCCGGGCACAGGGTTTCAGCGAGACCCAGTACTTC. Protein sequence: CATSRAQGFSETQYF.

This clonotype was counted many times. CDR3 coding DNA: TGTGCCAGCAGCCAACATTGGGACAGCTTCTATGGCTACACCTTC. Translating gives CASSQHWDSFYGYTF. The chain carries TRBV3-1 and TRBJ1-2; TRBD1 matches 7 bases. Trimming cost V 2 bases and J 4 bases; bases outside gene matches: 7. The CDR3 spans 15 residues. The germline V gene has CDR1 LGHDT and CDR2 YNNKEL (reference sequence).

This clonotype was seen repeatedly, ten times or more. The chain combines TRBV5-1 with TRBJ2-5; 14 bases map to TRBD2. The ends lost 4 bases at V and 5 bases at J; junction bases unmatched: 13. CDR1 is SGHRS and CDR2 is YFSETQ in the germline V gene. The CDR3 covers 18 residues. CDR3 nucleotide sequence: TGCGCCAGCAGCCCCGGGACTAGCGGGAGTAGGGGATTGGAGACCCAGTACTTC. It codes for CASSPGTSGSRGLETQYF.

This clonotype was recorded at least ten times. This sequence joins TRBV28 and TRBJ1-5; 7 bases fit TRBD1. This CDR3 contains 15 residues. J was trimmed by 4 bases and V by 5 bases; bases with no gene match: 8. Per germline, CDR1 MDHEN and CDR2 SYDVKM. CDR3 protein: CASSLRGQINQPQHF. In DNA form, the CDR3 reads TGTGCCAGCAGTCTCCGGGGACAGATAAATCAGCCCCAGCATTTT.